This T cell receptor (beta chain) was recorded in a study of cytomegalovirus exposure and HLA in healthy donors. Remarks on this clone: The antigen is not known.

The study ran its PCR with 60 Vbeta and 13 Jbeta primers. TCRdb's table, derived via immunoSEQ multiplex PCR, lists solely in-frame clones and lacks some. The sample yields approximately 160,000 clones, roughly 84% seen once. CDR1 is MDHEN and CDR2 is SYDVKM in the germline V gene. CDR3 length: 19 amino acids. Trimming took 5 bases from V and 2 from J; bases not matched to a gene: 14. Donors in the study were healthy people who gave bone marrow. When sampled, the donors appeared nominally healthy, though they likely had unrecorded immune exposures. Notes on the study in general: Across HLA loci, a later analysis found differing TCR association rates, with DRB1 most and HLA-C fewest.

This chain links TRBV28 with TRBJ2-6; 8 bases are shared with TRBD1. The receptor was isolated from a boy aged 2-15 years in good health and CMV-seronegative. Sequencing was performed on PBMCs. This CDR3 reads CASSPRTGGPLAGANVLTF. CDR3 nucleotide sequence: TGTGCCAGCAGTCCACGAACAGGGGGTCCCCTGGCTGGGGCCAACGTCCTGACTTTC. The complete variable domain, with remaining parts taken from reference TRBV28 and TRBJ2-6, reads DVKVTQSSRYLVKRTGEKVFLECVQDMDHENMFWYRQDPGLGLRLIYFSYDVKMKEKGDIPEGYSVSREKKERFSLILESASTNQTSMYLCASSPRTGGPLAGANVLTFGAGSRLTVL.